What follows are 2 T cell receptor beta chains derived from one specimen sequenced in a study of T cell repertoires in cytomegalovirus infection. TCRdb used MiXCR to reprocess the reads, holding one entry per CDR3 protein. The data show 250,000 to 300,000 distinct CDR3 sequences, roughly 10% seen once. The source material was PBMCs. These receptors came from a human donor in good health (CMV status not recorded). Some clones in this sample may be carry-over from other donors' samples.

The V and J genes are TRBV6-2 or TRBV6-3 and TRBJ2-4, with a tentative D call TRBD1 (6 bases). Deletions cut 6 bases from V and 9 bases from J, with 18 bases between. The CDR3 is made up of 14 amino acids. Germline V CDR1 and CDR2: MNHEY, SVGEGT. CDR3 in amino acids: CASRTSSGVAIQYF. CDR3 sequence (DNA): TGTGCCAGCAGGACGTCGTCAGGGGTGGCCATTCAGTACTTC.

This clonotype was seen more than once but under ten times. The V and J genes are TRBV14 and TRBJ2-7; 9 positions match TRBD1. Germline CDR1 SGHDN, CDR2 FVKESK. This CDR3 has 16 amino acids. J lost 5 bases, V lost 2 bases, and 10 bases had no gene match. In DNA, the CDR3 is TGTGCCAGCAGCCAACGCCGGGACAGGGCATCGAACGAGCAGTACTTC. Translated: CASSQRRDRASNEQYF.